Given below is one T cell receptor (beta chain) in context. Germline V CDR1 and CDR2: LNHDA, SQIVND (reference sequence). The CDR3 has 15 amino acids. Each of the TCR libraries took 3,000 to 4,000 ng of total RNA. TCRdb re-called the 5' RACE reads and gives one entry per CDR3 protein, without DNA. This listing includes about 160,000 distinct CDR3 sequences. This sample stems from a study of monozygotic twins with inflammatory bowel disease. The specimen was blood. The chain links TRBV19 to TRBJ1-5. This receptor was identified in a human donor with ulcerative colitis or Crohn's disease, or a healthy co-twin of an affected twin (not recorded which). The CDR3: CASSIEDFSNQPQHF. Supplemented by reference TRBV19 and TRBJ1-5, the full variable domain reads DGGITQSPKYLFRKEGQNVTLSCEQNLNHDAMYWYRQDPGQGLRLIYYSQIVNDFQKGDIAEGYSVSREKKESFPLTVTSAQKNPTAFYLCASSIEDFSNQPQHFGDGTRLSIL.